This T cell receptor (beta chain) was obtained from a study of shared clonotypes between healthy human individuals. Assay used: immunoSEQ multiplex PCR; TCRdb lists only in-frame clones, some missing. Among about a million clones listed, around 74% were seen once. The donors, healthy adults who were HIV-negative, had experienced no recent acute infections or vaccinations. Among the donors, all were Caucasian adults who lived in Nashville, Tennessee. Trimming left V 0 bases short and J 9 bases short, with 11 bases between. The germline V gene encodes CDR1 LGHNA and CDR2 YSLEER. CDR3 size: 13 residues. Sequenced material: memory CD4+ T cells sorted from blood. The subset denotes: CD45RA-negative fraction. The chain carries TRBV4-3 and TRBJ1-1; unclear D gene. The clonotype comes from a man aged 18 to 30 in good health. The CDR3 here is CASSQEAGYQAFF. In DNA, the CDR3 is TGCGCCAGCAGCCAAGAGGCCGGGTATCAAGCTTTCTTT.